This entry describes one T cell receptor (beta chain). Its matching antigen is unknown. The data were obtained in a study of T cell responses to AZD1222 COVID-19 vaccine. Overall study: Some second doses came at about 4 weeks and others at about 12 weeks; these were pooled.

Study-wide points: Most donors were white British, females outnumbered males, and clonal diversity was possibly underestimated. The breadth and depth of Spike-specific TCRs increased once two AZD1222 doses had been given. Regions left unmutated in variants are reportedly the target of nearly half of spike-specific TCRs.

Germline-derived CDR1 and CDR2 are MNHEY and SMNVEV (reference sequence). The junction had 8 bases not matched to a gene; V was cut back by 5 bases and J by 7 bases. This CDR3 is 14 amino acids long. Profiled with immunoSEQ multiplex PCR; TCRdb holds only in-frame clones, not every one. The sample consists of some 150,000 clones, around 91% of them appearing once. Sequenced here: peripheral blood, sampled on day 0 of AZD1222 vaccination. This TCR came from an adult in good health. The chain uses TRBV27 and TRBJ1-1, with 9 bases identical to TRBD1. CDR3 sequence: CASSATGGPVEAFF. CDR3 DNA sequence: TGTGCCAGCAGTGCAACAGGGGGCCCAGTTGAAGCTTTCTTT.